This T cell receptor (beta chain) comes out of a study of blood T cell repertoires in COVID-19. The overall study: Both acute and convalescent COVID-19 samples were obtained from the United States, Italy and Spain. From T cells, B-cell-depleted T cells, or PBMCs came the material, which was cDNA or gDNA.

In germline, CDR1 is LNHNV, CDR2 YYDKDF (reference sequence). The V gene end was trimmed by 3 bases and the J gene end by 0 bases; junction bases not matched to a gene: 10. The CDR3 sequence is 18 residues long. Measured with immunoSEQ multiplex PCR; TCRdb has only the in-frame clones, and not every one. The sample consists of roughly 50,000 clones, more than 70% of them appearing once. This sequence joins TRBV15 and TRBJ1-5, with 8 bases matching TRBD1. The TCR originated in a human donor in a cohort sampled during active COVID-19. Sequencing input: peripheral blood. The CDR3 spells CATSRAPHGTGSNQPQHF. The CDR3 bases are TGTGCCACCAGCAGGGCCCCCCACGGGACAGGTAGCAATCAGCCCCAGCATTTT.